What follows are 29 T cell receptor beta chains derived from one specimen sequenced in a study of T-cell reconstitution after alpha-beta-depleted transplantation in children. Preparation of the TCRbeta library involved a method that used unique molecular identifiers. TCRdb reanalysed the PCR reads using MiXCR and keeps one entry per CDR3 protein. The profile shows around 380,000 distinct CDR3 sequences, roughly a tenth of them singletons. Sample: PBMCs from the stem cell graft donor, taken from the stem cell graft. Every receptor here comes from a human donor who donated a stem cell graft to a child with acute myeloid leukemia.

This clonotype was detected a few times. The chain links TRBV7-2 to TRBJ2-7; D remains unclear. The V gene's germline CDR1 is SGHTA and CDR2 FQGNSA. The V gene lost 4 bases and the J gene lost 7 bases, with 8 bases spanning the gap. The CDR3 spans 11 residues. This CDR3 is CASSWGVEQYF. DNA for the CDR3: TGTGCCAGCAGCTGGGGTGTGGAGCAGTACTTC. The full variable domain, rest sourced from reference TRBV7-2 and TRBJ2-7, is GAGVSQSPSNKVTEKGKDVELRCDPISGHTALYWYRQSLGQGLEFLIYFQGNSAPDKSGLPSDRFSAERTGGSVSTLTIQRTQQEDSAVYLCASSWGVEQYFGPGTRLTVT.

The chain uses TRBV12-3 or TRBV12-4 and TRBJ1-4, with TRBD1 matching 7 bases. Unmatched junction bases numbered 7, after V lost 5 bases and J lost 4 bases. CDR3 length: 15 residues. The CDR3 region has the DNA TGTGCCAGCAGTCCCACAGGGGTCCGTAATGAAAAACTGTTTTTT. It yields the protein CASSPTGVRNEKLFF.

The chain employs TRBV7-2 and TRBJ1-2, with D hard to call. This CDR3 has 13 amino acids. V shed 2 bases and J shed 3 bases, with 7 bases lying between them. Per the germline V gene, CDR1 is SGHTA and CDR2 is FQGNSA. The CDR3 here is CASSLTSDYGYTF. The CDR3 nucleotides are TGTGCCAGCAGCTTAACGTCGGACTATGGCTACACCTTC.

This clonotype was seen repeatedly, ten times or more. The chain links TRBV6-1 to TRBJ2-1; 11 bases fit TRBD1. J lost 1 base, V lost 4 bases, and 0 bases had no gene match. From germline, CDR1 is MNHNS and CDR2 SASEGT. The CDR3 totals 15 residues. In DNA form, the CDR3 reads TGTGCCAGCAGTGGGGACAGGGGGTCCTACAATGAGCAGTTCTTC. The encoded protein is CASSGDRGSYNEQFF.

The V and J genes are TRBV12-3 or TRBV12-4 and TRBJ2-1, with 8 nucleotides matching TRBD2. V trimming: 6 bases; J trimming: 4 bases; junction bases outside the gene matches: 8. The CDR3 runs to 15 residues. CDR3 DNA sequence: TGTGCCAGCAGCCCGCTTCGCGGGGGGTACAATGAGCAGTTCTTC. Translated: CASSPLRGGYNEQFF.

J is TRBJ1-5 and V is TRBV19; a possible D gene is TRBD1 (5 bases). The CDR3 totals 12 residues. Germline CDR1 LNHDA, CDR2 SQIVND (reference sequence). V was cut by 6 bases and J by 7 bases, with 10 bases left in between. DNA for the CDR3: TGTGCCAGTAGCAGGGCGGGGCAGCCCCAGCATTTT. It codes for CASSRAGQPQHF. Looking up the rest from reference TRBV19 and TRBJ1-5 gives the full variable domain: DGGITQSPKYLFRKEGQNVTLSCEQNLNHDAMYWYRQDPGQGLRLIYYSQIVNDFQKGDIAEGYSVSREKKESFPLTVTSAQKNPTAFYLCASSRAGQPQHFGDGTRLSIL.

This clonotype was recorded many times. The chain combines TRBV10-3 with TRBJ2-5; D unclear. Trimming shortened V by 5 bases and J by 4 bases, and 8 bases separated the two germline ends. Germline V gene lookup returns CDR1 ENHRY and CDR2 SYGVKD. CDR3 length: 12 residues. CDR3 in amino acids: CAISPRGETQYF. The CDR3 coding sequence is TGTGCCATCAGTCCTAGAGGAGAGACCCAGTACTTC.

The chain combines TRBV12-3 or TRBV12-4 with TRBJ2-1, with 16 bases aligning to TRBD2. V gave up 6 bases and J gave up 1 base; unmatched junction bases: 6. The CDR3 consists of 18 residues. In DNA, the CDR3 is TGTGCCAGCAGCGGACCGGGACTAGCGGGAGGGTCCTACAATGAGCAGTTCTTC. Translating gives CASSGPGLAGGSYNEQFF.

This clonotype was seen ten or more times. V and J are TRBV7-2 and TRBJ2-7, with a possible D match to TRBD1 (6 bases). CDR1 and CDR2 from the germline V gene are SGHTA and FQGNSA. The CDR3 spans 11 residues. Trimming pared 5 bases from V and 13 bases from J, leaving 15 bases between. CDR3 amino acids: CASSMTGTPYF. The CDR3 nucleotides read TGTGCCAGCAGCATGACCGGGACACCATACTTC. Supplemented by reference TRBV7-2 and TRBJ2-7, the full variable domain reads GAGVSQSPSNKVTEKGKDVELRCDPISGHTALYWYRQSLGQGLEFLIYFQGNSAPDKSGLPSDRFSAERTGGSVSTLTIQRTQQEDSAVYLCASSMTGTPYFGPGTRLTVT.

This clonotype was found a few times. The chain carries TRBV20-1 and TRBJ2-5; TRBD1 aligns across 7 bases. The V gene's germline CDR1 is DFQATT and CDR2 SNEGSKA (reference sequence). The trim removed 0 bases at V and 5 bases at J, leaving 6 bases unmatched. The CDR3 runs 14 residues. CDR3 DNA sequence: TGCAGTGCTAGAGATAGGACAGGATGGGAGACCCAGTACTTC. Residues: CSARDRTGWETQYF.

This clonotype was recorded a few times. This chain connects TRBV5-1 to TRBJ2-2; D may be TRBD2 (5 bases). There are 15 residues in the CDR3. The germline CDR1 and CDR2 sequences are SGHRS and YFSETQ. V was pared by 4 bases and J by 1 base, with 11 bases between. CDR3 in amino acids: CASSPDYLNTGELFF. CDR3 in DNA: TGCGCCAGCAGCCCTGACTACTTGAACACCGGGGAGCTGTTTTTT.

This clonotype was detected ten times or more. V gene TRBV4-1 combines with J gene TRBJ1-5, with a tentative D call TRBD1 (6 bases). V was trimmed by 3 bases and J by 1 base, leaving 16 bases between them. This CDR3 has 17 residues. Looked up from germline, CDR1 is MGHRA and CDR2 is YSYEKL. The CDR3 nucleotides are TGCGCCAGCAGCCATCTAGCCGGGACAAGAAGCAATCAGCCCCAGCATTTT. As protein: CASSHLAGTRSNQPQHF.

The chain carries TRBV5-6 and TRBJ2-7; D not certain. Trimming stripped 1 base from V and 4 bases from J, with 9 bases between. Germline CDR1 SGHDT, CDR2 YYEEEE. This CDR3 comprises 13 residues. In nucleotides, the CDR3 is TGTGCCAGCAGCTTGACTTCGTTTTACGAGCAGTACGTC. As protein: CASSLTSFYEQYV.

This clonotype was detected only a few times. The chain uses TRBV12-3 or TRBV12-4 and TRBJ2-3; no clear D gene. This CDR3 is 16 amino acids long. The ends were cut back, 6 bases at V and 5 bases at J, with 21 bases in the middle. The DNA for the CDR3 is TGTGCCAGCAGCCCGAGTCTGGGGATCGATGGAGATACGCAGTATTTT. This gives the protein CASSPSLGIDGDTQYF.

The V call is TRBV4-1, the J call TRBJ1-2, with D hard to call. Germline lookup yields CDR1 MGHRA and CDR2 YSYEKL. V gave up 0 bases and J gave up 4 bases, with 12 bases separating them. This CDR3 comprises 15 residues. The CDR3 loop reads CASSQENGHGYGYTF. The CDR3 DNA reads as TGCGCCAGCAGCCAAGAAAACGGCCACGGCTATGGCTACACCTTC.

CDR3 protein: CSAGGTTSRDTQYF. DNA of the CDR3: TGCAGCGCCGGGGGGACTACTTCAAGAGATACGCAGTATTTT. This sequence joins TRBV29-1 and TRBJ2-3, with 7 positions matching TRBD2. CDR3 length equals 14 residues. With V trimmed by 7 bases and J by 5 bases, 12 bases remained unmatched. CDR1 is SQVTM and CDR2 is ANQGSEA in the germline V gene.

The V and J genes are TRBV5-6 and TRBJ1-2, with TRBD1 matching over 7 bases. Germline CDR1 is SGHDT and CDR2 is YYEEEE. CDR3 size: 14 residues. The ends lost 4 bases at V and 4 bases at J; junction bases unmatched: 7. CDR3 sequence (DNA): TGTGCCAGCAGCCTAAGACAGGGTCTCTATGGCTACACCTTC. It specifies CASSLRQGLYGYTF.

In this sample, this clonotype turned up a few times. The chain links TRBV25-1 to TRBJ1-2; D gene unclear. Germline V gene sequence: CDR1 MGHDK, CDR2 SYGVNS. Trimming stripped 7 bases from V and 3 bases from J, with 12 bases between. The length of the CDR3 is 13 residues. CDR3 sequence: CASMKSKDYGYTF. Written as DNA, the CDR3 is TGTGCCAGCATGAAGTCGAAGGACTATGGCTACACCTTC.

The gene calls are TRBV7-2 and TRBJ1-5, with 10 bases lining up with TRBD1. The V gene's germline CDR1 is SGHTA and CDR2 FQGNSA. V was clipped by 0 bases and J by 7 bases; unmatched bases: 9. The CDR3 totals 17 residues. As DNA, the CDR3 is TGTGCCAGCAGCTTAGCCCGTGGGACAGGGGTATTACAGCCCCAGCATTTT. Its translation is CASSLARGTGVLQPQHF.

This clonotype has a count of ten or more. One junction end disagrees with the germline gene, perhaps due to a read error. The chain uses TRBV6-2 or TRBV6-3 and TRBJ2-1; 10 nucleotides align to TRBD1. Germline-derived CDR1 and CDR2 are MNHEY and SVGEGT. This CDR3 comprises 15 residues. The CDR3 DNA sequence: TGCGCCAGCAGTCCCGGGACAGGGGATTACAATGAGCAGTTCTTC. This sequence encodes CASSPGTGDYNEQFF.

This clonotype has more than one count but fewer than ten. The V call is TRBV5-5, the J call TRBJ2-3, with TRBD2 matching over 13 bases. The CDR3 consists of 16 residues. The germline gives CDR1 SGHKS, CDR2 YYEKEE (reference sequence). J lost 5 bases, V lost 4 bases, and 7 bases had no gene match. The CDR3 bases are TGTGCCAGCAGCGCCGGACTAGCGGGGGTGGAAGATACGCAGTATTTT. The encoded protein is CASSAGLAGVEDTQYF. Based on the CDR3 plus reference TRBV5-5 and TRBJ2-3, the full variable domain is DAGVTQSPTHLIKTRGQQVTLRCSPISGHKSVSWYQQVLGQGPQFIFQYYEKEERGRGNFPDRFSARQFPNYSSELNVNALLLGDSALYLCASSAGLAGVEDTQYFGPGTRLTVL.

This clonotype was recorded a few times. V usage is TRBV12-3 or TRBV12-4 and J usage is TRBJ2-3; no clear D gene. The V and J ends lost 4 bases and 5 bases respectively, with 16 bases between them. This CDR3 contains 15 residues. The DNA of the CDR3 is TGTGCCAGCAGTTCCCCCGATAAAACACGAGATACGCAGTATTTT. It codes for CASSSPDKTRDTQYF.

This clonotype showed up many times. The chain uses TRBV5-1 and TRBJ1-1, with D perhaps TRBD1 (6 bases). Germline V gives CDR1 SGHRS, CDR2 YFSETQ. This CDR3 comprises 12 residues. The ends were cut back, 3 bases at V and 6 bases at J, with 9 bases in the middle. CDR3 region: CASSSDSPEAFF. In DNA, the CDR3 is TGCGCCAGCAGCTCGGACAGTCCTGAAGCTTTCTTT.

V is TRBV7-3 and J is TRBJ2-1; D assignment may be TRBD1 or TRBD2 (5 bases each). Germline V gene sequence: CDR1 SGHTA, CDR2 FQGTGA. The V and J ends lost 3 bases and 12 bases respectively, with 12 bases between them. The CDR3 contains 12 residues. CDR3 coding DNA: TGTGCCAGCAGCTTGGGGACCGGCGGGCAGTTCTTC. Amino acid sequence: CASSLGTGGQFF.

The chain joins TRBV20-1 to TRBJ2-2; D ambiguous. V lost 0 bases and J lost 0, with 11 bases in between. This CDR3 region has 16 residues. Germline CDR1 is DFQATT and CDR2 is SNEGSKA (reference sequence). Here the CDR3 reads CSARDFLAANTGELFF. DNA for the CDR3: TGCAGTGCTAGAGATTTTCTTGCTGCGAACACCGGGGAGCTGTTTTTT.

Only a few counts were recorded for this clonotype. This sequence joins TRBV7-8 and TRBJ2-2, with D possibly TRBD2 on 7 matching bases. Trimming removed 3 bases from V and 6 bases from J, with 17 bases in between. Germline loops: CDR1 SGHVS, CDR2 FQNEAQ. The CDR3 runs 16 residues. The CDR3 sequence: CASSLGGARYAGELFF. The CDR3 nucleotides read TGTGCCAGCAGCTTGGGGGGGGCGCGTTATGCCGGGGAGCTGTTTTTT. Variable domain in full (rest from reference TRBV7-8 and TRBJ2-2): GAGVSQSPRYKVAKRGQDVALRCDPISGHVSLFWYQQALGQGPEFLTYFQNEAQLDKSGLPSDRFFAERPEGSVSTLKIQRTQQEDSAVYLCASSLGGARYAGELFFGEGSRLTVL.

This clonotype was found a few times. This rearrangement joins TRBV20-1 to TRBJ2-5; 14 nucleotides match TRBD2. The CDR3 runs to 14 residues. Germline V CDR1 and CDR2: DFQATT, SNEGSKA (reference sequence). V shed 6 bases and J 4 bases; nucleotides not matched to a gene: 4. CDR3 amino acids: CSARLAGGGETQYF. The CDR3, as DNA: TGCAGTGCAAGACTAGCGGGAGGGGGAGAGACCCAGTACTTC.

This clonotype was seen a handful of times. The J gene is TRBJ2-5, the V gene TRBV5-1, with 7 positions matching TRBD1. From germline, CDR1 is SGHRS and CDR2 YFSETQ. After removal of 0 bases from V and 1 base from J, the junction contained 12 bases not matched to a gene. The CDR3 length is 18 residues. In DNA form, the CDR3 reads TGCGCCAGCAGCTTGGCCCCTGTAGGGACAGTGGGCCAAGAGACCCAGTACTTC. Protein sequence: CASSLAPVGTVGQETQYF.

The chain has TRBV12-3 or TRBV12-4 and TRBJ2-1; 7 positions match TRBD2. The CDR3 is made up of 15 amino acids. The ends lost 1 base at V and 7 bases at J; junction bases unmatched: 7. CDR3 sequence: CASSLGLGEGNEQFF. CDR3 bases: TGTGCCAGCAGTTTAGGGCTCGGGGAGGGGAATGAGCAGTTCTTC.